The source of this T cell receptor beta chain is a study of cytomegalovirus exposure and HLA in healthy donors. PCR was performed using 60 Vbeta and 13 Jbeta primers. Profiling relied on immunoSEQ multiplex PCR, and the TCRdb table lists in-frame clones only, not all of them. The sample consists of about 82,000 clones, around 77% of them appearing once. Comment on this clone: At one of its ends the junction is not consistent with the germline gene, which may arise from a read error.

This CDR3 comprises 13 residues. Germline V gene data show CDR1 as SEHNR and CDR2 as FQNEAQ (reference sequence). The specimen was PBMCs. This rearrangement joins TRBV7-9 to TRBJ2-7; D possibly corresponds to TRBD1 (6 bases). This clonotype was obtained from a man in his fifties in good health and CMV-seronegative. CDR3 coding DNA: TGTGCCAGCAGCTTAAGGGCTGGGGGCGCAGGGGTCTTC. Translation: CASSLRAGGAGVF.